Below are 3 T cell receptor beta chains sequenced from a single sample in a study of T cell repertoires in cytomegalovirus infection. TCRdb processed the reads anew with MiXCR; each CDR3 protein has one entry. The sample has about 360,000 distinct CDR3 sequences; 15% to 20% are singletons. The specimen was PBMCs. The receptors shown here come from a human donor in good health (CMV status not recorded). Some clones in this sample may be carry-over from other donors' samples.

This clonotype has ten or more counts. CDR3 residues: CASSLLGADTGELFF. As DNA, the CDR3 is TGTGCCAGCAGCCTATTGGGTGCGGACACCGGGGAGCTGTTTTTT. This chain uses TRBV7-8 with TRBJ2-2, with unresolved D. Trimming stripped 5 bases from V and 3 bases from J, with 13 bases between. CDR3 length: 15 residues. The germline V gene has CDR1 SGHVS and CDR2 FQNEAQ.

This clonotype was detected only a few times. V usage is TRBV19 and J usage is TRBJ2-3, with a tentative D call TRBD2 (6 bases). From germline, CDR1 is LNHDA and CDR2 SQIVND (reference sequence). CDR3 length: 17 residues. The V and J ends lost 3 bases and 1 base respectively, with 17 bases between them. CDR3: CASSMVGGRRGTDTQYF. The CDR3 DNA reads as TGTGCCAGTAGTATGGTCGGAGGGCGGAGAGGCACAGATACGCAGTATTTT.

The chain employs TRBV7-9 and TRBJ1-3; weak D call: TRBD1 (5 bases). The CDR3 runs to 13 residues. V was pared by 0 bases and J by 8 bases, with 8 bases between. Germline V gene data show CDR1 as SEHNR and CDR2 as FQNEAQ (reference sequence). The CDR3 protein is CASSLAGADTIYF. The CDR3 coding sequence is TGTGCCAGCAGCTTAGCTGGGGCCGACACCATATATTTT.